Below are 24 T cell receptor beta chains sequenced from a single sample in a study of blood T cell repertoires in COVID-19. Produced via immunoSEQ multiplex PCR; TCRdb's table is partial and in-frame only. The repertoire holds about 100,000 clones, with more than 85% as singletons. Sequences were obtained from peripheral blood. The source is a man aged 50-59 years with active COVID-19.

The chain uses TRBV28 and TRBJ2-7; 12 bases agree with TRBD2. Germline lookup yields CDR1 MDHEN and CDR2 SYDVKM. Losses at the gene ends were 10 bases for V and 1 base for J; bases not matched to a gene: 5. The CDR3 loop spans 14 amino acids. CDR3 in amino acids: CATLGLAGSYEQYV. Written as DNA, the CDR3 is TGTGCCACCCTTGGACTAGCGGGATCCTACGAGCAGTACGTC.

This chain connects TRBV13 to TRBJ1-1, with a weak D call TRBD1 (6 bases). V lost 1 base to trimming and J lost 3 bases, with 18 bases between them. The CDR3 is 17 amino acids. Germline CDR1 reads PRHDT; CDR2 reads FYEKMQ (reference sequence). CDR3 in DNA: TGTGCCAGCAGCTTAGAGGCCATTGGGGGCGGCGACACTGAAGCTTTCTTT. This sequence encodes CASSLEAIGGGDTEAFF.

The CDR3 spells CASSFGTGGGGTDTQYF. CDR3 DNA sequence: TGTGCCAGCAGCTTTGGGACAGGGGGTGGTGGCACAGATACGCAGTATTTT. V gene TRBV11-3 combines with J gene TRBJ2-3, with TRBD1 identical over 11 bases. The CDR3 is made up of 17 amino acids. Germline CDR1 reads SGHNT; CDR2 reads YENEEA. J lost 1 base, V lost 3 bases, and 6 bases had no gene match.

V is TRBV9 and J is TRBJ2-1; D possibly corresponds to TRBD2 (6 bases). Germline CDR1 is SGDLS and CDR2 is YYNGEE. The V and J ends lost 0 bases and 9 bases respectively, with 16 bases between them. The CDR3 is made up of 15 amino acids. Here the CDR3 DNA reads TGTGCCAGCAGCGTAGGTTCGGGAGTAGGCGGTGAGCAGTTCTTC. It codes for CASSVGSGVGGEQFF.

Here the CDR3 DNA reads TGTGCCATCAGTACCACCGGGACAGCTACCTACGAGCAGTACTTC. As protein: CAISTTGTATYEQYF. This sequence joins TRBV10-3 and TRBJ2-7; 7 bases line up with TRBD1. The CDR3 totals 15 residues. CDR1 is ENHRY and CDR2 is SYGVKD in the germline V gene. The junction had 9 bases not matched to a gene; V was cut back by 5 bases and J by 2 bases.

The chain uses TRBV10-2 and TRBJ2-3; 10 bases fit TRBD1. V lost 9 bases and J lost 3; bases outside the gene matches: 12. CDR1 and CDR2 (germline): WSHSY, SAAADI. The CDR3 runs to 16 residues. The CDR3 sequence: CASRKRTGGETDTQYF. Here the CDR3 DNA reads TGCGCCAGTCGTAAGAGGACAGGGGGAGAGACAGATACGCAGTATTTT.

The chain recombines TRBV7-9 with TRBJ2-6, with D possibly TRBD2 on 5 matching bases. Germline V gene data show CDR1 as SEHNR and CDR2 as FQNEAQ (reference sequence). The CDR3 extends over 18 amino acids. The V and J ends lost 5 bases and 1 base respectively, with 18 bases between them. This CDR3 is CASSLSGSPLSGANVLTF. The CDR3 bases are TGTGCCAGCAGCCTTTCGGGGTCTCCCCTGTCTGGGGCCAACGTCCTGACTTTC.

The rearrangement links TRBV6-4 to TRBJ2-2; 7 bases are a match to TRBD2. Germline V lookup: CDR1 MRHNA, CDR2 SNTAGT. This CDR3 is built from 16 residues. V lost 4 bases and J lost 7; bases outside the gene matches: 12. The CDR3 coding sequence is TGTGCCAGCAGTGTCTTCGGCGGGAGCACCGGCGGGGAGCTGTTTTTT. It encodes CASSVFGGSTGGELFF.

This chain joins TRBV19 and TRBJ2-1; D ambiguous. Germline CDR1 and CDR2: LNHDA and SQIVND (reference sequence). V shed 5 bases and J shed 0 bases, with 8 bases lying between them. CDR3 size: 14 residues. The CDR3 nucleotides are TGTGCCAGTAGTGCTCTAAGCTCCTACAATGAGCAGTTCTTC. It encodes CASSALSSYNEQFF.

The chain couples TRBV5-6 to TRBJ2-5; no clear D. The CDR3 sequence is 11 residues long. With 2 bases removed from V and 5 bases from J, the gap between germline ends came to 4 bases. Germline assignment: CDR1 SGHDT and CDR2 YYEEEE. DNA of the CDR3: TGTGCCAGCAGCTTACAGGAGACCCAGTACTTC. It encodes CASSLQETQYF.

This clone has only a few counts. The chain combines TRBV5-1 with TRBJ1-3; no reliable D call. This CDR3 has 14 amino acids. From germline, CDR1 is SGHRS and CDR2 YFSETQ. The V gene lost 1 base and the J gene lost 2 bases, with 7 bases spanning the gap. DNA of the CDR3: TGCGCCAGCAGCTTGACAGCAACTGGAAACACCATATATTTT. This sequence encodes CASSLTATGNTIYF.

This clone has a single count. The chain links TRBV15 to TRBJ1-5; D remains unclear. The V end lost 0 bases, the J end lost 9 bases, and 6 bases lay between the germline ends. CDR3 length: 12 amino acids. The germline V gene encodes CDR1 LNHNV and CDR2 YYDKDF (reference sequence). CDR3: CATSRDWRPQHF. The CDR3 nucleotides are TGTGCCACCAGCAGAGATTGGAGGCCCCAGCATTTT.

The genes are TRBV6-2 or TRBV6-3 and TRBJ2-1; TRBD1 aligns across 10 bases. J was trimmed by 8 bases and V by 1 base; bases with no gene match: 5. This CDR3 comprises 15 residues. Germline assignment: CDR1 MNHEY and CDR2 SVGEGT. CDR3 DNA: TGTGCCAGCAGTTACTGGGACAGGGGTCGCGATGAGCAGTTCTTC. Translated: CASSYWDRGRDEQFF.

The chain couples TRBV12-3 or TRBV12-4 to TRBJ1-5, with D uncertain. Between the trimmed V and J ends, which lost 6 bases and 7 bases, there was a span of 10 bases. The CDR3 is made up of 12 amino acids. The CDR3 spells CASSRGEQPQHF. For the CDR3, the DNA is TGTGCCAGCAGCCGTGGGGAGCAGCCCCAGCATTTT.

The chain joins TRBV1 to TRBJ2-7; TRBD2 was called by the table and not checked on the DNA. TRBV1 is given as a pseudogene. This CDR3 is 20 amino acids long. The CDR3 DNA reads as TGCACCAGCAGCCAAGAAACCCCGACCGGTACACGGCAGCGGCTCTACGAGCAGTACGTC. Encoded protein: CTSSQETPTGTRQRLYEQYV.

The J gene is TRBJ2-5, the V gene TRBV7-2; D unresolved. CDR1 SGHTA and CDR2 FQGNSA come from the germline V gene. Deletions cut 4 bases from V and 4 bases from J, with 13 bases between. The CDR3 has 14 amino acids. DNA for the CDR3: TGTGCCAGCAGCTCTTCAGGATCCGGAGAGACCCAGTACTTC. It encodes CASSSSGSGETQYF.

This clone is a singleton in its sample. The chain joins TRBV9 to TRBJ2-1; tentatively, D is TRBD2 (6 bases). The V end lost 4 bases, the J end lost 2 bases, and 13 bases lay between the germline ends. Germline CDR1 reads SGDLS; CDR2 reads YYNGEE. CDR3 length: 15 amino acids. CDR3 sequence: CASSQRAGTYNEQFF. DNA for the CDR3: TGTGCCAGCAGCCAGCGGGCAGGGACCTACAATGAGCAGTTCTTC. Using reference TRBV9 and TRBJ2-1 for the parts outside the CDR3, the full variable domain is DSGVTQTPKHLITATGQRVTLRCSPRSGDLSVYWYQQSLDQGLQFLIQYYNGEERAKGNILERFSAQQFPDLHSELNLSSLELGDSALYFCASSQRAGTYNEQFFGPGTRLTVL.

The rearrangement uses TRBV7-8 and TRBJ1-1; 7 bases fit TRBD1. The V segment lost 4 bases and the J segment 6 bases; nucleotides outside the gene matches: 8. The germline gives CDR1 SGHVS, CDR2 FQNEAQ. The CDR3 is 14 residues long. The CDR3 region has the DNA TGTGCCAGCAGCTCAAACAGGGGACGCGCTGAAGCTTTCTTT. This codes for CASSSNRGRAEAFF.

V and J are TRBV7-2 and TRBJ2-5; D gene uncertain. The germline gives CDR1 SGHTA, CDR2 FQGNSA. Between the trimmed V and J ends, which lost 3 bases and 1 base, there was a span of 6 bases. This CDR3 contains 13 residues. The DNA of the CDR3 is TGTGCCAGCAGCTTTAACACCCAAGAGACCCAGTACTTC. Residues: CASSFNTQETQYF.

This CDR3 reads CASSQRQYYGYTF. CDR3 DNA sequence: TGTGCCAGCAGCCAACGACAGTACTATGGCTACACCTTC. This chain joins TRBV7-8 and TRBJ1-2; a weak D match, TRBD1 (5 bases). Looked up from germline, CDR1 is SGHVS and CDR2 is FQNEAQ. The CDR3 runs 13 residues. V was clipped by 5 bases and J by 3 bases, with 10 bases between them.

CDR3 amino acids: CASSEERRAQHAFF. For the CDR3, the DNA is TGTGCCAGCAGTGAAGAACGCAGGGCACAGCATGCTTTCTTT. The chain couples TRBV6-1 to TRBJ1-1, with D maybe TRBD1 (5 bases). V shed 1 base and J shed 11 bases, with 17 bases lying between them. Germline assignment: CDR1 MNHNS and CDR2 SASEGT. The CDR3 consists of 14 residues.

The rearrangement links TRBV19 to TRBJ2-2, with a possible D match to TRBD1 (5 bases). Trimming pared 2 bases from V and 4 bases from J, leaving 8 bases between. CDR3 length equals 14 residues. Germline loops: CDR1 LNHDA, CDR2 SQIVND (reference sequence). The CDR3 reads CASSIRQGTGELFF. CDR3 bases: TGTGCCAGTAGTATAAGGCAGGGCACCGGGGAGCTGTTTTTT. The whole variable domain, remainder taken from reference TRBV19 and TRBJ2-2, is DGGITQSPKYLFRKEGQNVTLSCEQNLNHDAMYWYRQDPGQGLRLIYYSQIVNDFQKGDIAEGYSVSREKKESFPLTVTSAQKNPTAFYLCASSIRQGTGELFFGEGSRLTVL.

The rearrangement uses TRBV7-9 and TRBJ2-7; possible D gene TRBD1, 6 bases. Deletions cut 5 bases from V and 0 bases from J, with 17 bases between. Per the germline V gene, CDR1 is SEHNR and CDR2 is FQNEAQ (reference sequence). The CDR3 spans 16 residues. The CDR3 protein is CASSPPLRDNSYEQYV. In DNA form, the CDR3 reads TGTGCCAGCAGCCCACCCCTGAGGGACAACTCCTACGAGCAGTACGTC.

This clone came up once. V and J are TRBV18 and TRBJ1-2; TRBD1 matches at 11 bases. Unmatched junction bases numbered 6, after V lost 5 bases and J lost 4 bases. Germline assignment: CDR1 KGHSH and CDR2 LQKENI. The CDR3 extends over 15 amino acids. CDR3 in DNA: TGTGCCAGCTCAACAGGGACAGGGGGTCTCTATGGCTACACCTTC. This encodes CASSTGTGGLYGYTF.